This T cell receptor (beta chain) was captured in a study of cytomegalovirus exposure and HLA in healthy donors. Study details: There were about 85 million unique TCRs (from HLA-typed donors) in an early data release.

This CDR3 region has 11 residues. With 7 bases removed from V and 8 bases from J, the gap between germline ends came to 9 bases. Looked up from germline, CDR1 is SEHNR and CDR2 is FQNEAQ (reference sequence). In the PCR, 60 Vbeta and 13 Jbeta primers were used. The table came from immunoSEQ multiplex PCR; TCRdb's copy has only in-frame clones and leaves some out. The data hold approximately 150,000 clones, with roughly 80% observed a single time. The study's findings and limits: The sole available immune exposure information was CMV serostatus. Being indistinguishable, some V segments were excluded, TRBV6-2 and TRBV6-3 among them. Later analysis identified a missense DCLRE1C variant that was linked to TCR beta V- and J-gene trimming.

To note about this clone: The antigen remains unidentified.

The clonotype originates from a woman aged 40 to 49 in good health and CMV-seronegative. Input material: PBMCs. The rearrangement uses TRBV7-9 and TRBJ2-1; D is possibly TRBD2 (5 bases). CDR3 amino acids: CASTEVDEQFF. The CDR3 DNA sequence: TGTGCCAGCACGGAGGTGGATGAGCAGTTCTTC.